This TCR beta chain was captured by sequencing in a study of T cells in Graves' hyperthyroidism and ophthalmopathy. The wider study: Peripheral blood was drawn at first diagnosis, prior to all treatment.

RNA transcripts served as the template for amplifying TCR beta CDR3 regions. During a first-round RT-PCR of the TCR CDR3, the HTBI primer set was used. TCRdb reprocessed the multiplex PCR reads with MiXCR, giving one entry per CDR3 protein. This repertoire shows about 420,000 distinct CDR3 sequences, roughly 14% found once; its top ten account for 7.5% to 8%. There are many counts of this clonotype. The specimen sequenced was blood. The source of this sequence is a woman aged 18-29 years with Graves' hyperthyroidism.

DNA of the CDR3: TGTGCCAGCAGTTATACCCCAGATACGCAGTATTTT. Translation gives CASSYTPDTQYF. V usage is TRBV2 and J usage is TRBJ2-3, with D uncertain. CDR1 and CDR2 from the germline V gene are SNHLY and FYNNEI. The germline V and J ends were trimmed by 5 bases and 4 bases, with 7 bases remaining between them. The CDR3 has 12 amino acids.